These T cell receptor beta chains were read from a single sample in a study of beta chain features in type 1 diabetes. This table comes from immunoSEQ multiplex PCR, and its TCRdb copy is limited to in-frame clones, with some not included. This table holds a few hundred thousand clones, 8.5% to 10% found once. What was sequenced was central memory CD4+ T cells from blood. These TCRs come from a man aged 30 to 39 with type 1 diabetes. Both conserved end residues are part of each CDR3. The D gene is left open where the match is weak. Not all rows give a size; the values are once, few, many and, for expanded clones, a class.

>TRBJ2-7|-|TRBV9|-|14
CASSVAGGYYEQYF
TGTGCCAGCAGCGTAGCTGGCGGGTACTACGAGCAGTACTTC
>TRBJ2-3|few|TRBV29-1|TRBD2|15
CSVDSPLAGTDTQYF
TGCAGCGTTGATTCCCCACTAGCGGGCACAGATACGCAGTATTTT
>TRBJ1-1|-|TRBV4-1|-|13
CASSRGRDTEAFF
TGCGCCAGCAGCCGAGGAAGGGACACTGAAGCTTTCTTT
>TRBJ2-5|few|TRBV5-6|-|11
CASSLWETQYF
TGTGCCAGCAGCTTGTGGGAGACCCAGTACTTC
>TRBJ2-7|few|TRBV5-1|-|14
CASSYDSDSYEQYF
TGCGCCAGCAGTTACGACAGCGACTCCTACGAGCAGTACTTC
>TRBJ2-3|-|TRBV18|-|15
CASSPLKRDRDTQYF
TGTGCCAGCTCACCACTGAAGCGGGACAGGGATACGCAGTATTTT
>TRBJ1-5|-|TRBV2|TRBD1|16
CASRAADRGRAQPQHF
TGTGCCAGCAGAGCTGCGGACAGGGGGCGGGCTCAGCCCCAGCATTTT
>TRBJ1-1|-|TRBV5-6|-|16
CASSPRIGGSNTEAFF
TGTGCCAGCAGCCCCCGAATCGGGGGTTCGAACACTGAAGCTTTCTTT
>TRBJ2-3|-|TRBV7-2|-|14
CASSRGLSTDTQYF
TGTGCCAGCAGCAGGGGCCTAAGCACAGATACGCAGTATTTT
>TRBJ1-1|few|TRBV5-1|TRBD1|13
CASSLGTGGGSFF
TGCGCCAGCAGCTTGGGAACAGGGGGTGGTAGTTTCTTT
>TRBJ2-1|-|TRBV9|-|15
CASSPGTPTYNEQFF
TGTGCCAGCAGCCCCGGGACTCCGACCTACAATGAGCAGTTCTTC
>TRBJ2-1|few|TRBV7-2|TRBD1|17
CASSHTLGQGDDNEQFF
TGTGCCAGCAGTCATACCCTAGGACAGGGTGATGACAATGAGCAGTTCTTC
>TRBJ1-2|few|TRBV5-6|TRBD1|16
CASSFGQGIFNYGYTF
TGTGCCAGCAGCTTCGGACAGGGGATCTTTAACTATGGCTACACCTTC
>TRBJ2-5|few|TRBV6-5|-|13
CASSTSSYETQYF
TGTGCCAGCAGTACCTCTAGCTACGAGACCCAGTACTTC
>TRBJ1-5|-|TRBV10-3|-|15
CASSENGESNQPQHF
TGTGCCAGCAGTGAAAACGGGGAGAGCAATCAGCCCCAGCATTTT
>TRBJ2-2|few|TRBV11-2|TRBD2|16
CASSLPPSGTTGELFF
TGTGCCAGCAGCTTACCACCTAGCGGTACCACCGGGGAGCTGTTTTTT
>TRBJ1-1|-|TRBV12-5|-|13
CASGVRQDTEAFF
TGTGCTAGTGGAGTTCGACAGGACACTGAAGCTTTCTTT
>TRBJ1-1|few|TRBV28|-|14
CASSLSFLGTEAFF
TGTGCCAGCAGTTTGAGTTTCCTGGGCACTGAAGCTTTCTTT
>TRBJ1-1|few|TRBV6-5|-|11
CASSYVTEAFF
TGTGCCAGCAGTTACGTCACTGAAGCTTTCTTT
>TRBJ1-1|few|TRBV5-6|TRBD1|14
CASSLMAGGTEAFF
TGTGCCAGCAGCTTAATGGCAGGGGGCACTGAAGCTTTCTTT
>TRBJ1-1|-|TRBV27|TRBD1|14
CASGRGQGNTEAFF
TGTGCCAGCGGTCGCGGACAGGGAAACACTGAAGCTTTCTTT
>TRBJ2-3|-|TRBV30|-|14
CASGLAPSTDTQYF
TGTGCCTCTGGACTTGCCCCTAGCACAGATACGCAGTATTTT
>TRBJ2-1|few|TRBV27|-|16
CASSVPRGGSYNEQFF
TGTGCCAGCAGTGTTCCTCGGGGCGGGTCCTACAATGAGCAGTTCTTC
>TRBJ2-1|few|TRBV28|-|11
CASSLNYEQFF
TGTGCCAGCAGTTTAAACTATGAGCAGTTCTTC
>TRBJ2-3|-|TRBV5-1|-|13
CASREDSTDTQYF
TGCGCCAGCAGAGAAGATTCAACAGATACGCAGTATTTT
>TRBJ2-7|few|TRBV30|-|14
CAWTRGGTTYEQYF
TGTGCCTGGACCAGAGGGGGGACGACCTACGAGCAGTACTTC
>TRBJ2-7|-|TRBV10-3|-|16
CASSYSGGMRSYEQYF
TGTGCCAGCAGTTACTCTGGGGGCATGCGCTCCTACGAGCAGTACTTC
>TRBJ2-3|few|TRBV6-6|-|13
CASSSLLADTQYF
TGTGCCAGCAGTTCCCTACTAGCAGATACGCAGTATTTT
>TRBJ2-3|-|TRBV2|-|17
CASSELAPGPRSDTQYF
TGTGCCAGCAGTGAATTGGCTCCGGGACCAAGGTCGGATACGCAGTATTTT
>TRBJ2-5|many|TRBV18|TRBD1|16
CASSLRRTGVKETQYF
TGTGCCAGCTCACTTAGAAGGACAGGGGTAAAAGAGACCCAGTACTTC
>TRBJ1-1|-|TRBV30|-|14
CAWSVRRWQSEAFF
TGTGCCTGGAGTGTACGGCGGTGGCAGTCTGAAGCTTTCTTT
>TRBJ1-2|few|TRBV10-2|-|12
CASALGIYGYTF
TGCGCCAGCGCCCTCGGAATCTATGGCTACACCTTC
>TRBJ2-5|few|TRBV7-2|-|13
CASSFGPQETQYF
TGTGCCAGCAGCTTCGGGCCTCAAGAGACCCAGTACTTC
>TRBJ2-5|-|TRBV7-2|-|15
CASRSSYALMETQYF
TGTGCCAGCAGAAGTTCCTACGCCCTCATGGAGACCCAGTACTTC
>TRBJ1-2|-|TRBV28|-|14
CASCKGRSNYGYTF
TGTGCCAGCTGTAAGGGACGATCTAACTATGGCTACACCTTC
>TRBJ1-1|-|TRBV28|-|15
CASSLGGGMNTEAFF
TGTGCCAGCAGCCTCGGGGGGGGCATGAACACTGAAGCTTTCTTT
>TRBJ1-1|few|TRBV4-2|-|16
CASSQDHAREDTEAFF
TGTGCCAGCAGCCAAGATCACGCAAGGGAGGACACTGAAGCTTTCTTT
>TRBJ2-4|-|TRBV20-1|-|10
CSADGPIQYF
TGCAGTGCAGATGGACCGATACAGTACTTC
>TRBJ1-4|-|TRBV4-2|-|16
CASSQDPGQSNEKLFF
TGTGCCAGCAGCCAAGATCCCGGACAAAGTAATGAAAAACTGTTTTTT
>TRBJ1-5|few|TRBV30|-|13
CAWSFGTDQPQHF
TGTGCCTGGAGTTTCGGAACGGATCAGCCCCAGCATTTT
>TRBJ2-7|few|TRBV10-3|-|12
CAISPDYSEQYF
TGTGCCATCAGTCCCGACTATAGCGAGCAGTACTTC
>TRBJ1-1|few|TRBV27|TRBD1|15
CASSRPNLGTDEAFF
TGTGCCAGCAGTCGGCCTAACCTGGGGACAGATGAAGCTTTCTTT
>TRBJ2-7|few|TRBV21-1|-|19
CASTYTPAAQPLGPYEQYF
TGTGCCAGCACCTATACCCCGGCCGCTCAGCCCCTAGGCCCCTACGAGCAGTACTTC